The next 21 T cell receptor beta chains were all read from a single sample in a study of CD8 T cells in Susac syndrome (dated by TCRdb to the late 2010s). The library was made by the immunoSEQ multiplex PCR assay. RNA was extracted using the RNeasy kit, and roughly 0.5 to 1 ug of the RNA was reverse transcribed with random hexamers. TCRdb took the public reads, trimmed them with fastp at Q25, ran MiXCR for clone calling and kept in-frame beta chains. Each CDR3 protein gets just one entry, which takes the most common genes and DNA from the rows behind it. The sample table holds under 85,000 distinct CDR3 sequences, of which approximately 95% were seen once. Together, the top ten hold about 0.94% of the sample. Sequencing was carried out using CD8+ T cells from PBMCs. The origin of the receptors is a human donor with Susac syndrome.

The rearrangement joins TRBV5-6 to TRBJ1-1, with D hard to call. This CDR3 is built from 12 residues. Germline loops: CDR1 SGHDT, CDR2 YYEEEE. With 2 bases removed from V and 5 bases from J, the gap between germline ends came to 7 bases. CDR3 nucleotides: TGTGCCAGCAGCTTTGACGGGACTGAAGCTTTCTTT. Its protein is CASSFDGTEAFF.

CDR3 in amino acids: CASSWGRGAYNEQFF. CDR3 nucleotide sequence: TGTGCCAGCAGTTGGGGCAGGGGTGCCTACAATGAGCAGTTCTTC. The chain is built from TRBV28 and TRBJ2-1; D might be TRBD1 (6 bases). Trimming cost V 4 bases and J 2 bases, with 12 bases left between them. This CDR3 contains 15 residues. Germline lookup yields CDR1 MDHEN and CDR2 SYDVKM.

CDR3 region: CASRETGTTPYEQYF. The DNA of the CDR3 is TGTGCCAGCAGGGAAACCGGGACTACCCCCTACGAGCAGTACTTC. The chain is built from TRBV28 and TRBJ2-7; TRBD2 matches at 7 bases. Germline loops: CDR1 MDHEN, CDR2 SYDVKM. This CDR3 is 15 amino acids long. Trimming at V came to 6 bases and at J to 2 bases, leaving 10 bases not matched to a gene.

The chain couples TRBV19 to TRBJ2-1; possibly TRBD2 for D (5 bases). Trimming left V 3 bases short and J 3 bases short, with 15 bases between. Germline V lookup: CDR1 LNHDA, CDR2 SQIVND (reference sequence). This CDR3 has 16 residues. DNA of the CDR3: TGTGCCAGTAGTATTGAGGGTCTTAGAGTCTACAATGAGCAGTTCTTC. This gives the protein CASSIEGLRVYNEQFF.

V and J are TRBV28 and TRBJ2-7; 7 nucleotides agree with TRBD2. Germline CDR1 is MDHEN and CDR2 is SYDVKM. The length of the CDR3 is 15 residues. Trimming took 5 bases from V and 2 from J; bases not matched to a gene: 9. The CDR3 spells CASSLSPSGTYEQYF. Written as DNA, the CDR3 is TGTGCCAGCAGTCTAAGTCCTAGCGGTACCTACGAGCAGTACTTC.

This sequence joins TRBV5-6 and TRBJ2-1, with unresolved D. Germline CDR1 reads SGHDT; CDR2 reads YYEEEE. The CDR3 sequence is 14 residues long. Trimming pared 0 bases from V and 6 bases from J, leaving 10 bases between. The CDR3 region is CASSLAGQPNEQFF. CDR3 bases: TGTGCCAGCAGCTTGGCTGGGCAGCCCAATGAGCAGTTCTTC.

This rearrangement joins TRBV7-9 to TRBJ2-3, with D perhaps matching TRBD2 (6 bases). Germline CDR1 and CDR2: SEHNR and FQNEAQ (reference sequence). This CDR3 spans 15 amino acids. Trimming removed 10 bases at V and 6 bases at J, with 23 bases between. The CDR3, as DNA: TGTGCCACCGACTTACTGTGGGACTTCGGGGATACGCAGTATTTT. Translated, it gives CATDLLWDFGDTQYF. Supplemented by reference TRBV7-9 and TRBJ2-3, the full variable domain reads DTGVSQNPRHKITKRGQNVTFRCDPISEHNRLYWYRQTLGQGPEFLTYFQNEAQLEKSRLLSDRFSAERPKGSFSTLEIQRTEQGDSAMYLCATDLLWDFGDTQYFGPGTRLTVL.

The genes are TRBV5-1 and TRBJ2-2; the D is unclear. In germline, CDR1 is SGHRS, CDR2 YFSETQ. This CDR3 spans 12 amino acids. V shed 6 bases and J shed 7 bases, with 10 bases lying between them. The CDR3 sequence: CASTDDGGELFF. The CDR3 DNA reads as TGCGCCAGCACTGACGATGGCGGGGAGCTGTTTTTT.

This clonotype was recorded only once. This chain links TRBV29-1 with TRBJ2-1; tentative D call: TRBD1 (7 bases). The CDR3 contains 13 residues. The V gene's germline CDR1 is SQVTM and CDR2 ANQGSEA. The CDR3 DNA follows: TGCAGAACCTCTAAATCAGGGGGAGGTGAGCAGTTCTTC. Its translation: CRTSKSGGGEQFF.

This clonotype was detected only a few times. The gene calls are TRBV12-3 or TRBV12-4 and TRBJ2-3, with D perhaps TRBD2 (6 bases). V lost 5 bases and J lost 0, with 12 bases in between. This CDR3 contains 15 residues. CDR3 in amino acids: CASSHPGLSTDTQYF. For the CDR3, the DNA is TGTGCCAGCAGTCATCCGGGACTTAGCACAGATACGCAGTATTTT.

By frequency in the sample, this clonotype is medium-sized (0.01 to 0.1%). V is TRBV3-1 and J is TRBJ2-7, with D possibly matching TRBD2 (6 bases). CDR1 and CDR2 from the germline V gene are LGHDT and YNNKEL (reference sequence). V lost 1 base, J lost 2 bases, and 9 bases lay in between. This CDR3 has 14 residues. Here the CDR3 reads CASSQAGGTYEQYF. The CDR3 region has the DNA TGTGCCAGCAGCCAAGCTGGGGGGACCTACGAGCAGTACTTC.

CDR3 sequence: CASSPRGTSGLYEQYF. The CDR3, as DNA: TGTGCCAGCTCACCTCGCGGCACTAGCGGACTTTACGAGCAGTACTTC. This rearrangement joins TRBV18 to TRBJ2-7, with 8 bases that match TRBD2. The V gene end was trimmed by 3 bases and the J gene end by 4 bases; junction bases not matched to a gene: 11. The CDR3 consists of 16 residues. CDR1 and CDR2 (germline): KGHSH, LQKENI.

The rearrangement joins TRBV7-9 to TRBJ2-5; possibly TRBD2 for D (5 bases). Germline CDR1 reads SEHNR; CDR2 reads FQNEAQ (reference sequence). V shed 1 base and J shed 2 bases, with 8 bases lying between them. CDR3 length: 14 amino acids. In DNA form, the CDR3 reads TGTGCCAGCAGCTTAGTGAGGGCTCAAGAGACCCAGTACTTC. It codes for CASSLVRAQETQYF.

V and J are TRBV9 and TRBJ2-3; D possibly uses TRBD1 or TRBD2 (6 bases each). CDR3 length: 14 amino acids. Trimming cost V 4 bases and J 4 bases, with 13 bases left between them. CDR1 SGDLS and CDR2 YYNGEE come from the germline V gene. The CDR3 DNA is TGTGCCAGCAGCCGAAGGGGGGAGGCAGATACGCAGTATTTT. This sequence encodes CASSRRGEADTQYF.

The rearrangement links TRBV29-1 to TRBJ2-2; D possibly corresponds to TRBD2 (7 bases). This CDR3 contains 20 residues. Germline-derived CDR1 and CDR2 are SQVTM and ANQGSEA. V lost 4 bases and J lost 0, with 27 bases in between. The DNA for the CDR3 is TGCAGCGTTGTAGGGGGGGAAGCCAGGGGTAGCCCCCCGAACACCGGGGAGCTGTTTTTT. This codes for CSVVGGEARGSPPNTGELFF.

About this clonotype itself: Its ends do not fully match the called genes, so a read error is possible. This sequence joins TRBV27 and TRBJ2-3; 10 nucleotides align to TRBD2. CDR3 length: 14 amino acids. Germline CDR1 and CDR2: MNHEY and SMNVEV (reference sequence). CDR3: CASSSPHLAGVPNF. CDR3 in DNA: TGTGCCAGCAGTTCGCCGCACCTAGCGGGAGTACCGAATTTT.

The rearrangement joins TRBV7-8 to TRBJ1-1; D unclear. Trimming cost V 2 bases and J 2 bases, with 18 bases left between them. The CDR3 length is 17 residues. Germline V lookup: CDR1 SGHVS, CDR2 FQNEAQ. CDR3 loop: CASSLPRYRTANTEAFF. In DNA, the CDR3 is TGTGCCAGCAGCTTACCCCGTTACCGGACGGCTAACACTGAAGCTTTCTTT. Using reference TRBV7-8 and TRBJ1-1 for the parts outside the CDR3, the full variable domain is GAGVSQSPRYKVAKRGQDVALRCDPISGHVSLFWYQQALGQGPEFLTYFQNEAQLDKSGLPSDRFFAERPEGSVSTLKIQRTQQEDSAVYLCASSLPRYRTANTEAFFGQGTRLTVV.

The chain links TRBV7-9 to TRBJ2-5; TRBD1 is a possible D gene (5 bases). V lost 4 bases to trimming and J lost 0 bases, with 12 bases between them. The CDR3 loop spans 15 amino acids. Germline V gives CDR1 SEHNR, CDR2 FQNEAQ (reference sequence). This CDR3 is CASSSTRQHQETQYF. DNA of the CDR3: TGTGCCAGCAGCTCTACCCGACAGCACCAAGAGACCCAGTACTTC.

The V and J genes are TRBV27 and TRBJ2-6, with TRBD2 matching 7 bases. The CDR3 runs 17 residues. The germline V gene has CDR1 MNHEY and CDR2 SMNVEV (reference sequence). V dropped 1 base and J dropped 3; count of bases not matched to a gene: 6. The CDR3, as DNA: TGTGCCAGCAGTTTATATAGCGGGCCAGGTGGGGCCAACGTCCTGACTTTC. Amino acids: CASSLYSGPGGANVLTF.

This clonotype has only one observation. The J gene is TRBJ2-7, the V gene TRBV4-3, with TRBD2 matching 7 bases. The germline V gene has CDR1 LGHNA and CDR2 YSLEER. Trimming took 0 bases from V and 3 from J; bases not matched to a gene: 11. The CDR3 is 17 residues long. The CDR3 loop reads CASSQEDSGLGLYEQYF. The CDR3 DNA is TGCGCCAGCAGCCAAGAAGACTCCGGACTAGGTCTCTACGAGCAGTACTTC.

The chain recombines TRBV20-1 with TRBJ2-3; 14 bases line up with TRBD2. From germline, CDR1 is DFQATT and CDR2 SNEGSKA (reference sequence). V was pared by 5 bases and J by 3 bases, with 13 bases of the junction left unmatched. The CDR3 has 18 amino acids. The CDR3 DNA is TGCAGTGCTTCGGGGACTAGCGGGAGAAAAAGTAGGACAGATACGCAGTATTTT. It codes for CSASGTSGRKSRTDTQYF.